The entry below gives a single T cell receptor (beta chain) sequence along with its context. Its antigen is not known. The data stem from a study of T cells in localized non-small cell lung cancer. Study-wide results and caveats: With higher T cell density in blood came longer overall survival. Paired adjacent lung recovered a median approximately 62 of the top 100 tumor clones. There was higher T cell clonality in uninvolved adjacent lung than in tumor, and it was highest there.

The table came from immunoSEQ multiplex PCR; TCRdb's copy has only in-frame clones and leaves some out. The sample shows around 2,700 clones, 28% of them seen only once. Germline lookup yields CDR1 SGHRS and CDR2 YFSETQ. The CDR3 extends over 17 amino acids. J gave up 4 bases and V 4 bases, and 14 bases lay outside the gene matches. Sequencing was performed on lung tumor tissue, taken before any cancer treatment. The rearrangement joins TRBV5-1 to TRBJ1-1; 9 bases fit TRBD1. This clonotype was obtained from a female donor over 55 with stage I lung adenocarcinoma. CDR3 sequence (DNA): TGCGCCAGCAGCATAGGACAGGGGTTGGGATTGCGCACTGAAGCTTTCTTT. Translation gives CASSIGQGLGLRTEAFF.